The text below deals with one T cell receptor beta chain. Its target antigen remains unknown. Base qualities were left out, and no much larger clone turns up one base away. This record comes from a study of shared T cell receptors in the human thymus (dated by TCRdb to about 2021). Notes on the research overall: The study examined how the human thymus generates shared, self-reactive T-cell receptor alpha chains.

Library preparation used the immunoSEQ multiplex PCR assay. TCRdb took this table from immuneACCESS and kept in-frame rearrangements with V and J called. Such tables lack part of the clones; where checked against another copy, unresolved V genes explain under half of the gap, and the rest is unexplained. Across this sample there are about 380,000 clones, with 85% to 95% seen only once. Approximately 0.02% of the sample rests with the top ten. The junction shows trimming of 0 bases on V and 6 bases on J, plus 23 bases between the germline ends. Inclusive of the bounding cysteine and phenylalanine, the CDR3 is 18 residues long. Just the 54-base CDR3 DNA is kept, in frame starting at base 1. CDR1 and CDR2 (SGHDN, FVKESK) derive from the germline V gene.

Sequencing was carried out using thymocytes. This TCR was sampled from a human donor. The V and J genes are TRBV14 and TRBJ1-2; TRBD1 could be the D gene, as 5 bases match. The CDR3 loop reads CASSQDPSISGIKNGYTF. The DNA sequence is given as TGTGCCAGCAGCCAAGATCCAAGTATTTCAGGGATTAAGAATGGCTACACCTTC.